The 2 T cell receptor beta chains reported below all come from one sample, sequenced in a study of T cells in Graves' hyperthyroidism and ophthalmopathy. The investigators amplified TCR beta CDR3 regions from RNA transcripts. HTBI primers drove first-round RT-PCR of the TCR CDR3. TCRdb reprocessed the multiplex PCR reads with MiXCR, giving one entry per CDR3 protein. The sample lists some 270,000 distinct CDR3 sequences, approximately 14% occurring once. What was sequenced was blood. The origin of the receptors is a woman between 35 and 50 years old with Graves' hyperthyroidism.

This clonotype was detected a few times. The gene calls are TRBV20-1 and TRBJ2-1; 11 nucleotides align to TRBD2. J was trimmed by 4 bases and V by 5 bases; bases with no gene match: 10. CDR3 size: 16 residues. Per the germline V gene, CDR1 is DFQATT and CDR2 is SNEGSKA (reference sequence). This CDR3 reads CSAEGPGLADYNEQFF. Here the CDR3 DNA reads TGCAGTGCTGAGGGACCGGGACTAGCGGATTACAATGAGCAGTTCTTC.

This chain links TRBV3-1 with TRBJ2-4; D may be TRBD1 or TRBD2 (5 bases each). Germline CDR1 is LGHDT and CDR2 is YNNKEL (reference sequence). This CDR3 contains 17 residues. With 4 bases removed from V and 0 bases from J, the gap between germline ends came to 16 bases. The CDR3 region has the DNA TGTGCCAGCAGCCCCACCCCGGGGCCATTAGCCAAAAACATTCAGTACTTC. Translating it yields CASSPTPGPLAKNIQYF. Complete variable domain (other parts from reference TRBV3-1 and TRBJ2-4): DTAVSQTPKYLVTQMGNDKSIKCEQNLGHDTMYWYKQDSKKFLKIMFSYNNKELIINETVPNRFSPKSPDKAHLNLHINSLELGDSAVYFCASSPTPGPLAKNIQYFGAGTRLSVL.